This T cell receptor (beta chain) was captured by sequencing in a study of blood T cell repertoires in COVID-19. Study background: Collection of acute and convalescent COVID-19 samples took place in the United States, Italy and Spain.

Profiled with immunoSEQ multiplex PCR; TCRdb holds only in-frame clones, not every one. The data hold approximately 290,000 clones, with about 90% observed a single time. The V gene's germline CDR1 is LGHNA and CDR2 YSLEER. This CDR3 has 15 amino acids. The ends lost 4 bases at V and 3 bases at J; junction bases unmatched: 3. Sequencing was performed on peripheral blood. The rearrangement uses TRBV4-3 and TRBJ2-3; 11 positions match TRBD2. This TCR was sampled from a man between 18 and 35 years old with active or convalescent COVID-19. CDR3 residues: CASSPLAGGTDTQYF. For the CDR3, the DNA is TGCGCCAGCAGCCCCCTAGCGGGGGGTACAGATACGCAGTATTTT.